This entry concerns a single T cell receptor (beta chain). The data are from a study of blood T cell repertoires in COVID-19. Whole-study context: Nucleic acid was either cDNA or gDNA, and it came from T cells, B-cell-depleted T cells, or PBMCs.

Germline CDR1 is MNHEY and CDR2 is SVGAGI. Trimming removed 8 bases at V and 0 bases at J, with 13 bases between. CDR3 size: 14 residues. This study enrolled people aged about 18 to 90 from roughly 22 US geographic areas. Clinical histories supplied by participants themselves formed the basis of cohort assignment. The authors' processing: The authors estimated nucleated cell counts from reference gene primer amplification. Profiling relied on immunoSEQ multiplex PCR, and the TCRdb table lists in-frame clones only, not all of them. The V and J calls and the clone size are those of that table, but D and trimming were determined from the DNA. The sample lists 350,000 to 400,000 clones; over 75% were seen once.

This receptor was taken from a woman aged 30 to 39 with acute COVID-19. The rearrangement uses TRBV6-5 and TRBJ1-1; TRBD1 might be the D (5 bases). Source material: PBMCs or T cells enriched from blood (not recorded which). CDR3 sequence (DNA): TGTGCCAGCCGCATTGACAGCTTGAACACTGAAGCTTTCTTT. Its protein product is CASRIDSLNTEAFF.